A single sample gave rise to the 9 T cell receptor beta chains below, sequenced in a study of shared clonotypes between healthy human individuals. Clones were read by immunoSEQ multiplex PCR, and TCRdb kept only the in-frame ones, dropping some. The sample yields about 1 million clones, about three quarters seen once. The sample was memory CD4+ T cells sorted from blood. Stated subset: CD45RA-negative fraction. The receptors were gathered from a man younger than 30 in good health.

The rearrangement links TRBV5-4 to TRBJ2-5; 8 bases are shared with TRBD1. The J segment lost 4 bases and the V segment lost 0 bases, leaving 8 bases of the junction unmatched. This CDR3 is 16 amino acids long. Per germline, CDR1 SGHNT and CDR2 YYREEE (reference sequence). The CDR3 spells CASSLAGQGGGETQYF. In nucleotides, the CDR3 is TGTGCCAGCAGCTTGGCCGGACAGGGTGGGGGAGAGACCCAGTACTTC.

The chain has TRBV5-1 and TRBJ1-4; possibly TRBD1 for D (6 bases). The CDR3 runs to 18 residues. Germline V lookup: CDR1 SGHRS, CDR2 YFSETQ. Trimming took 4 bases from V and 0 from J, leaving 19 bases between them. The CDR3 bases are TGCGCCAGCAGCCGAATCATGACAGGACGCGCAACTAATGAAAAACTGTTTTTT. Amino acid sequence: CASSRIMTGRATNEKLFF.

The gene calls are TRBV13 and TRBJ2-3; the match to TRBD2 covers 8 bases. CDR1 and CDR2 (germline): PRHDT, FYEKMQ (reference sequence). This CDR3 is built from 14 residues. V shed 8 bases, J shed 2 bases, and the junction held 6 bases outside the gene matches. CDR3: CASFQRGYTDTQYF. The CDR3 nucleotides are TGTGCCAGCTTTCAGCGGGGGTACACAGATACGCAGTATTTT.

This rearrangement joins TRBV6-5 to TRBJ1-1, with 8 nucleotides matching TRBD1. The CDR3 length is 14 residues. Germline V CDR1 and CDR2: MNHEY, SVGAGI. V shed 4 bases, J shed 5 bases, and the junction held 6 bases outside the gene matches. The DNA of the CDR3 is TGTGCCAGCAGTTCCCGGACAGGGAGGACTGAAGCTTTCTTT. Its translation: CASSSRTGRTEAFF.

The CDR3 DNA reads as TGTGCCTGGAGGACAGGCCTATTTCTAGCGGGGGGTTTAAGCTCCTACAATGAGCAGTTCTTC. Translating gives CAWRTGLFLAGGLSSYNEQFF. This chain links TRBV30 with TRBJ2-1, with 11 positions matching TRBD2. Trimming took 3 bases from V and 0 from J; bases not matched to a gene: 19. The CDR3 loop spans 21 amino acids. CDR1 and CDR2 from the germline V gene are GTSNPN and SVGIG (reference sequence).

Notes on this clone: Within the sample, other DNA sequences also encode this same CDR3. The V call is TRBV20-1, the J call TRBJ2-3, with TRBD1 as a possible D gene (5 bases). V gave up 5 bases and J gave up 5 bases, with 8 bases separating them. This CDR3 spans 11 amino acids. Germline CDR1 is DFQATT and CDR2 is SNEGSKA (reference sequence). The DNA of the CDR3 is TGCAGTGCTTCCGACAGAGATACGCAGTATTTT. This codes for CSASDRDTQYF.

The V and J genes are TRBV16 and TRBJ1-2, with D unresolved. CDR3 length: 13 amino acids. V shed 0 bases and J shed 7 bases, with 9 bases lying between them. Germline V lookup: CDR1 KGHSY, CDR2 FQNENV. Written as DNA, the CDR3 is TGTGCCAGCAGCCAATCCCCATTAGGTGGCTACACCTTC. Translated, it gives CASSQSPLGGYTF.

The CDR3 DNA sequence: TGTGCCAGCTCACCGGGGCAGTCTGGGGCCAACGTCCTGACTTTC. This sequence encodes CASSPGQSGANVLTF. This chain connects TRBV18 to TRBJ2-6, with D possibly TRBD1 on 5 matching bases. The CDR3 runs 15 residues. V lost 3 bases and J lost 1, with 7 bases in between. CDR1 and CDR2 from the germline V gene are KGHSH and LQKENI.

In its sample, this clone was seen a few times. This sequence joins TRBV2 and TRBJ1-2; D might be TRBD1 (5 bases). The CDR3 covers 12 residues. Trimming left V 5 bases short and J 7 bases short, with 11 bases between. Germline V gene sequence: CDR1 SNHLY, CDR2 FYNNEI. In nucleotides, the CDR3 is TGTGCCAGCAGTTTATCAGGGAGTGGCTACACCTTC. It yields the protein CASSLSGSGYTF.